One T cell receptor (beta chain) is described in this entry. The sample comes from a study of blood T cells in healthy people across ages. The authors ran a second PCR of 7 to 11 cycles using a sample-barcoded 5' primer and a J-beta primer mix. Every cDNA molecule bore a tag from a template-switch adaptor containing 12 random nucleotides. TCRdb re-derived calls from the 5' RACE reads in MiXCR, one entry per CDR3 protein. Of almost 550,000 distinct CDR3 sequences listed, nearly 25% were seen once; the top ten hold approximately 8.7%. Germline lookup yields CDR1 SGHTA and CDR2 FQGTGA. The CDR3 is made up of 14 amino acids. J gave up 4 bases and V 2 bases, and 2 bases lay outside the gene matches. This sample was shared with a second study, whose subject was T cells of mothers and their children. This second study says: The extracted RNA was employed in its entirety for cDNA synthesis, at approximately 1.6 ug per 15 ul.

Material: blood. This TCR derives from a boy aged 10-17 years in good health. V and J are TRBV7-3 and TRBJ2-3; 8 bases agree with TRBD1. CDR3 in DNA: TGTGCCAGCAGCTTACAGGGGGCCCCAGATACGCAGTATTTT. Translating gives CASSLQGAPDTQYF.